The 9 T cell receptor beta chains in this list originate from one sample, sequenced in a study of OX40 agonist ivuxolimab in advanced cancers. Data came from immunoSEQ multiplex PCR; TCRdb stores just in-frame clones and leaves some out. The data contain roughly 75,000 clones, roughly 84% of them singletons. The sample was CD4+ or CD8+ T cells sorted from blood, taken in a trial of the OX40 agonist ivuxolimab. Receptors were obtained from an adult with an advanced solid tumor such as melanoma, head and neck, liver or kidney cancer.

The chain links TRBV29-1 to TRBJ1-5, with 7 bases matching TRBD1. The CDR3 length is 13 residues. CDR1 is SQVTM, CDR2 ANQGSEA, per germline. DNA of the CDR3: TGCAGGGAAGGGGGCGCGGCGGGCAAACCCCAGCATTTT. The encoded protein is CREGGAAGKPQHF.

The rearrangement uses TRBV5-1 and TRBJ1-3; the D gene is possibly TRBD1 (5 bases). The germline V and J ends were trimmed by 6 bases and 0 bases, with 10 bases remaining between them. The germline V gene has CDR1 SGHRS and CDR2 YFSETQ. CDR3 length equals 14 residues. The CDR3 region is CASTAGDSGNTIYF. In DNA, the CDR3 is TGCGCCAGCACGGCGGGGGACTCTGGAAACACCATATATTTT.

This rearrangement joins TRBV19 to TRBJ1-5; D uncertain. V was shortened by 3 bases and J by 5 bases, with 11 bases between the two germline ends. The CDR3 contains 14 residues. CDR1 is LNHDA and CDR2 is SQIVND in the germline V gene (reference sequence). The CDR3 region has the DNA TGTGCCAGTAGTATTCGTGGAAAATATCAGCCCCAGCATTTT. Its protein is CASSIRGKYQPQHF. Drawing the rest from reference TRBV19 and TRBJ1-5, the complete variable domain is DGGITQSPKYLFRKEGQNVTLSCEQNLNHDAMYWYRQDPGQGLRLIYYSQIVNDFQKGDIAEGYSVSREKKESFPLTVTSAQKNPTAFYLCASSIRGKYQPQHFGDGTRLSIL.

This clone was found a few times. The chain uses TRBV18 and TRBJ2-1, with 12 nucleotides matching TRBD2. Germline loops: CDR1 KGHSH, CDR2 LQKENI. The V segment lost 4 bases and the J segment 7 bases; nucleotides outside the gene matches: 5. The CDR3 spans 15 residues. The CDR3 reads CASSLTSGSGNEQFF. CDR3 nucleotides: TGTGCCAGCTCACTGACTAGCGGGAGTGGTAATGAGCAGTTCTTC.

This chain uses TRBV2 with TRBJ1-1; D gene unclear. V shed 7 bases and J shed 5 bases, with 14 bases lying between them. The germline V gene has CDR1 SNHLY and CDR2 FYNNEI. The CDR3 spans 13 residues. CDR3 bases: TGTGCCAGCACAAAGGGAGAGCGGACTGAAGCTTTCTTT. Protein: CASTKGERTEAFF. Combining the CDR3 with reference TRBV2 and TRBJ1-1 gives the whole variable domain EPEVTQTPSHQVTQMGQEVILRCVPISNHLYFYWYRQILGQKVEFLVSFYNNEISEKSEIFDDQFSVERPDGSNFTLKIRSTKLEDSAMYFCASTKGERTEAFFGQGTRLTVV.

This clone appeared once. This chain uses TRBV27 with TRBJ1-6; D gene uncertain. CDR1 and CDR2 from the germline V gene are MNHEY and SMNVEV (reference sequence). This CDR3 spans 15 amino acids. Trimming left V 5 bases short and J 8 bases short, with 16 bases between. As DNA, the CDR3 is TGTGCCAGCAGTATAGTGGATCCGAGGTATTCACCCCTCCACTTT. The encoded protein is CASSIVDPRYSPLHF.

The V gene is TRBV25-1, the J gene TRBJ2-4, with D unclear. The CDR3 totals 12 residues. Germline CDR1 reads MGHDK; CDR2 reads SYGVNS. Trimming shortened V by 2 bases and J by 7 bases, and 6 bases separated the two germline ends. The CDR3: CASSENWNIQYF. The CDR3 region has the DNA TGTGCCAGCAGTGAAAATTGGAACATTCAGTACTTC.

V is TRBV7-2 and J is TRBJ2-1; tentatively, D is TRBD2 (6 bases). The germline CDR1 and CDR2 sequences are SGHTA and FQGNSA. The CDR3 runs 16 residues. Trimming took off 4 bases at V and 0 bases at J, with 13 bases between the two ends. The CDR3 reads CASSSPIAASYNEQFF. In DNA, the CDR3 is TGTGCCAGCAGCTCCCCCATAGCGGCCTCCTACAATGAGCAGTTCTTC.

J is TRBJ1-1 and V is TRBV18; no reliable D call. The germline V gene encodes CDR1 KGHSH and CDR2 LQKENI. The CDR3 is 13 amino acids. Deletions cut 5 bases from V and 1 base from J, with 8 bases between. Here the CDR3 reads CASSAAGNTEAFF. CDR3 nucleotide sequence: TGTGCCAGCTCAGCAGCAGGGAACACTGAAGCTTTCTTT.